One sample yielded the 5 T cell receptor beta chains listed below, sequenced in a study of blood T cell repertoires in COVID-19. Libraries were prepared by immunoSEQ multiplex PCR; TCRdb keeps only in-frame clonotypes and omits some of them. Here the sample spans some 83,000 clones, roughly 87% being singletons. The sequenced sample was peripheral blood. The receptors stem from a man in his fifties with acute or convalescent COVID-19.

The chain has TRBV4-1 and TRBJ2-4; 7 bases fit TRBD1. Germline assignment: CDR1 MGHRA and CDR2 YSYEKL. The CDR3 length is 16 residues. Trimming at V came to 2 bases and at J to 3 bases, leaving 7 bases not matched to a gene. This CDR3 is CASSQPTRDSKNIQYF. The CDR3 nucleotides read TGCGCCAGCAGCCAACCGACTCGGGACAGCAAAAACATTCAGTACTTC.

This chain links TRBV28 with TRBJ2-7; TRBD1 matches 7 bases. CDR1 is MDHEN and CDR2 is SYDVKM in the germline V gene. After removal of 5 bases from V and 3 bases from J, the junction contained 7 bases not matched to a gene. The CDR3 is 14 residues long. The CDR3 is CASSPTGVRYEQYF. The CDR3 bases are TGTGCCAGCAGTCCTACAGGGGTCCGCTACGAGCAGTACTTC.

CDR3 nucleotide sequence: TGTGCCAGCAGTCTCCGGGACAGGGAGGTTGGGAATGAGCAGTTCTTC. Translation gives CASSLRDREVGNEQFF. J is TRBJ2-1 and V is TRBV27, with 9 bases identical to TRBD1. Germline CDR1 MNHEY, CDR2 SMNVEV (reference sequence). After removal of 5 bases from V and 7 bases from J, the junction contained 12 bases not matched to a gene. The CDR3 loop spans 16 amino acids.

The gene calls are TRBV12-3 or TRBV12-4 and TRBJ2-4, with D possibly being TRBD1 (5 bases). Trimming shortened V by 3 bases and J by 11 bases, and 8 bases separated the two germline ends. This CDR3 contains 11 residues. The CDR3 spells CASSLGLFQYF. The CDR3, as DNA: TGTGCCAGCAGTTTGGGGCTATTTCAGTACTTC.

This clone has just one count. The chain combines TRBV23-1 with TRBJ2-3; no firm D call. TRBV23-1 is given ORF status, its function remaining uncertain. V shed 4 bases and J shed 6 bases, with 17 bases lying between them. The CDR3 runs to 15 residues. The CDR3 loop is CASSPCGGLGDTQYF. The CDR3 coding sequence is TGCGCCAGCAGTCCTTGTGGCGGCCTGGGTGATACGCAGTATTTT.